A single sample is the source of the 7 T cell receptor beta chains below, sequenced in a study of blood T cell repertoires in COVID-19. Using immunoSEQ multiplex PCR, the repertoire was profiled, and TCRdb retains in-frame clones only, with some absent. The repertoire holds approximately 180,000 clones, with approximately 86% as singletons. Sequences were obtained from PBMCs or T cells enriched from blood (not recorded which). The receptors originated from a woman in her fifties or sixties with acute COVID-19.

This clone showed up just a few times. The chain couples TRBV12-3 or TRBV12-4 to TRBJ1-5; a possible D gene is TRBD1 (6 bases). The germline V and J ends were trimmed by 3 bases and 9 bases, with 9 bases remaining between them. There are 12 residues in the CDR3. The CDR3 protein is CASSLIRGPQHF. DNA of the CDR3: TGTGCCAGCAGTTTGATCAGGGGGCCCCAGCATTTT.

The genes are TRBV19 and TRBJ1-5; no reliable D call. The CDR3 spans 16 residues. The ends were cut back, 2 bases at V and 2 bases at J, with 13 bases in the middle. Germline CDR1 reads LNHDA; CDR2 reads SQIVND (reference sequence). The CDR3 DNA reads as TGTGCCAGTAGTATAACCCCGGACTGGGGCAATCAGCCCCAGCATTTT. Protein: CASSITPDWGNQPQHF. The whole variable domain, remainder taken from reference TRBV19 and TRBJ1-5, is DGGITQSPKYLFRKEGQNVTLSCEQNLNHDAMYWYRQDPGQGLRLIYYSQIVNDFQKGDIAEGYSVSREKKESFPLTVTSAQKNPTAFYLCASSITPDWGNQPQHFGDGTRLSIL.

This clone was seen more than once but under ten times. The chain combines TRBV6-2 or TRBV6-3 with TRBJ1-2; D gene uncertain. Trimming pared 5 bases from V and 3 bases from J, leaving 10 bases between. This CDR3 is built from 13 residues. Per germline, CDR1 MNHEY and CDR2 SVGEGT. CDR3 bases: TGTGCCAGCAGTACGCCCAACTACTATGGCTACACCTTC. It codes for CASSTPNYYGYTF.

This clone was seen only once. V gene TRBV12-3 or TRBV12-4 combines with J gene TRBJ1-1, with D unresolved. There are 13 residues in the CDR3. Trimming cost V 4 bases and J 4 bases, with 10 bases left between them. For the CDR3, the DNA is TGTGCCAGCAGTTACCCCCGGGGCACTGAAGCTTTCTTT. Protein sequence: CASSYPRGTEAFF.

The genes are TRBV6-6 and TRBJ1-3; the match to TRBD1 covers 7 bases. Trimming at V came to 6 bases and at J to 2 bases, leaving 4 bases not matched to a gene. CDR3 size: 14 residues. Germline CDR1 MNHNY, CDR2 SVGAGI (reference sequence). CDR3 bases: TGTGCCAGCAGCAGGGACAGACCTGGAAACACCATATATTTT. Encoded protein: CASSRDRPGNTIYF.

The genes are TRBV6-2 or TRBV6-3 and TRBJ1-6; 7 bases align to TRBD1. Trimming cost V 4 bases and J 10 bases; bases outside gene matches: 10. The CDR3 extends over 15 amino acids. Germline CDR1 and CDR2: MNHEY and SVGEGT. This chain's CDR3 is CASSFGWAGGSPLHF. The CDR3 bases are TGTGCCAGCAGTTTTGGATGGGCAGGGGGATCACCCCTCCACTTT.

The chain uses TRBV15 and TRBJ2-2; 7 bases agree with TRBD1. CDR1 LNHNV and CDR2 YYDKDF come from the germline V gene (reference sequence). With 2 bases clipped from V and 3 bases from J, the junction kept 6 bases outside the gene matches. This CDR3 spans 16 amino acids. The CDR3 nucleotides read TGTGCCACCAGCAGACTAGACAGGGATTACACCGGGGAGCTGTTTTTT. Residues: CATSRLDRDYTGELFF.